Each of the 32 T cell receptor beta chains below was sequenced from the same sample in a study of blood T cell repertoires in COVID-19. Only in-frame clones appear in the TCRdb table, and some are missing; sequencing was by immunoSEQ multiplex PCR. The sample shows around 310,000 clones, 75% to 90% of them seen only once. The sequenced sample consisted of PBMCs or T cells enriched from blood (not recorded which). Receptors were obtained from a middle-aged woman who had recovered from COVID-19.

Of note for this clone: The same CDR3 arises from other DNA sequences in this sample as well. CDR3 nucleotides: TGCGCCAGCAGCCAAGACAGGGGATACACCGGGGAGCTGTTTTTT. Translation: CASSQDRGYTGELFF. The chain joins TRBV4-3 to TRBJ2-2, with D possibly matching TRBD1 (6 bases). From germline, CDR1 is LGHNA and CDR2 YSLEER. The CDR3 runs 15 residues. V was pared by 0 bases and J by 3 bases, with 8 bases between.

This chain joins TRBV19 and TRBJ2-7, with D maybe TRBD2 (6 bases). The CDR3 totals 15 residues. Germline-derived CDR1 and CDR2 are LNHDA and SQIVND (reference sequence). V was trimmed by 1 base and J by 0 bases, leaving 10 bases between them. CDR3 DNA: TGTGCCAGTAGTATAGGACAAGCGGGCTCCTACGAGCAGTACTTC. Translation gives CASSIGQAGSYEQYF.

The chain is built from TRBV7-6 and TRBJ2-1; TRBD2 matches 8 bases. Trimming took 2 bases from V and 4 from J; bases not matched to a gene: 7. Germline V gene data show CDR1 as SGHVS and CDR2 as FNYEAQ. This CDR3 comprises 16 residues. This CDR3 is CASSLTSGRAYNEQFF. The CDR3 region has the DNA TGTGCCAGCAGCTTAACGAGCGGGAGAGCGTACAATGAGCAGTTCTTC. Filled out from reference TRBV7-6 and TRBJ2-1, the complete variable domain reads GAGVSQSPRYKVTKRGQDVALRCDPISGHVSLYWYRQALGQGPEFLTYFNYEAQQDKSGLPNDRFSAERPEGSISTLTIQRTEQRDSAMYRCASSLTSGRAYNEQFFGPGTRLTVL.

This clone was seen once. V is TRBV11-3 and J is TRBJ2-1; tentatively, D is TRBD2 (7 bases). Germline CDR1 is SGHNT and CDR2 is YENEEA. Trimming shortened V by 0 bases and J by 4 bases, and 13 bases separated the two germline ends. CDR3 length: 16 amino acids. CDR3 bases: TGTGCCAGCAGCTTAGATGGGCGGGGGCCATACAATGAGCAGTTCTTC. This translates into CASSLDGRGPYNEQFF.

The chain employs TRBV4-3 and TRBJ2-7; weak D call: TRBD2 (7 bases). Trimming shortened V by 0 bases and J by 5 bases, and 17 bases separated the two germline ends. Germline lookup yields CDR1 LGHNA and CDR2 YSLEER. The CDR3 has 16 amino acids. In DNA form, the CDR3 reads TGCGCCAGCAGCCAAGATCGGAGCGGGACATCCGACGAGCAGTACTTC. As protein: CASSQDRSGTSDEQYF.

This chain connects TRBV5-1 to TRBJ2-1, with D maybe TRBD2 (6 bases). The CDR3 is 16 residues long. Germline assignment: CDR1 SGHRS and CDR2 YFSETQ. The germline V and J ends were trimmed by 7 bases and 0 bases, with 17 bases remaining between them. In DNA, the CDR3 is TGCGCCAGCGGTACCCATGGGGACTCCTCCTACAATGAGCAGTTCTTC. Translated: CASGTHGDSSYNEQFF.

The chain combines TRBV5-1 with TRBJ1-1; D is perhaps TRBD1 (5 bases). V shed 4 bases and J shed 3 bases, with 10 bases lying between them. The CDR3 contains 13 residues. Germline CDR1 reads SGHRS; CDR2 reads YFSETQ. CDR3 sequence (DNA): TGCGCCAGCAGCGTTGGGGCCGACACTGAAGCTTTCTTT. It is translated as CASSVGADTEAFF.

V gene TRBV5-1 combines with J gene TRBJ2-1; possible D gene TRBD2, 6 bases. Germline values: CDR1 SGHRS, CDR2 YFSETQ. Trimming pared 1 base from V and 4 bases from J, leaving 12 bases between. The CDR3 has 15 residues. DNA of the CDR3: TGCGCCAGCAGCTTGACGGGAGCCCCTTACAATGAGCAGTTCTTC. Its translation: CASSLTGAPYNEQFF.

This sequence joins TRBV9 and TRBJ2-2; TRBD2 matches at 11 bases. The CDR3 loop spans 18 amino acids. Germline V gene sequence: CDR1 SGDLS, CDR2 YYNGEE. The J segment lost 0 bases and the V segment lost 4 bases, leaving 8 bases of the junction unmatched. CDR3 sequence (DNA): TGTGCCAGCAGCATCGGGACTAGCGGAACCTCGAACACCGGGGAGCTGTTTTTT. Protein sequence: CASSIGTSGTSNTGELFF.

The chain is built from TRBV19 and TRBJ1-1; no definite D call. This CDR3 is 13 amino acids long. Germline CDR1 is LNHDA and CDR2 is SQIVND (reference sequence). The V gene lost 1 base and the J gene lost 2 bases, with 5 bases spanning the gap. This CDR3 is CASSIAVNTEAFF. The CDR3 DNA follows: TGTGCCAGTAGTATAGCAGTCAACACTGAAGCTTTCTTT. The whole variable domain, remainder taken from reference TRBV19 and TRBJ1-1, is DGGITQSPKYLFRKEGQNVTLSCEQNLNHDAMYWYRQDPGQGLRLIYYSQIVNDFQKGDIAEGYSVSREKKESFPLTVTSAQKNPTAFYLCASSIAVNTEAFFGQGTRLTVV.

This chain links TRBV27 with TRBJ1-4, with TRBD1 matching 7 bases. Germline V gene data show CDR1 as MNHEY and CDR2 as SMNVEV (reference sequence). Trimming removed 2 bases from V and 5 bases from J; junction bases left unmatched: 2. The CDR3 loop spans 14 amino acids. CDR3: CASSLGTENEKLFF. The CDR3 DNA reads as TGTGCCAGCAGTTTAGGGACAGAGAATGAAAAACTGTTTTTT.

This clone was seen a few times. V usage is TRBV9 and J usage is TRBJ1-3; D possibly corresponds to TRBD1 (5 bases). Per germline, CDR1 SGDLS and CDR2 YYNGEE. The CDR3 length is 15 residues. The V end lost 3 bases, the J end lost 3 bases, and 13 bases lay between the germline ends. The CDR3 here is CASSADSIGGNTIYF. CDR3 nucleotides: TGTGCCAGCAGCGCCGACAGTATTGGTGGAAACACCATATATTTT.

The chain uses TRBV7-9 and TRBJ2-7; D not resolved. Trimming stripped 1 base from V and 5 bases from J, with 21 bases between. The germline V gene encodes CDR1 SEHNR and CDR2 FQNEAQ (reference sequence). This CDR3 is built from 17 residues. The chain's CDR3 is CASSLVIVTAAFHEQYF. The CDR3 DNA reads TGTGCCAGCAGCTTAGTTATAGTGACGGCGGCCTTCCACGAGCAGTACTTC.

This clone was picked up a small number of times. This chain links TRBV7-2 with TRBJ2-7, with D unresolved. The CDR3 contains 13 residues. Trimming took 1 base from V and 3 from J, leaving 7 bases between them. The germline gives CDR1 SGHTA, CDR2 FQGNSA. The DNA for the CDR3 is TGTGCCAGCAGCTTAGAACTCTTCTACGAGCAGTACTTC. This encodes CASSLELFYEQYF.

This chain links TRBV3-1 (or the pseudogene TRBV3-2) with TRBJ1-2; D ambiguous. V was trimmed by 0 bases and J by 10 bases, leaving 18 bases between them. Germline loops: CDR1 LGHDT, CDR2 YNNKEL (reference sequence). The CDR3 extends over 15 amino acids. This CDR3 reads CASSQDLGGSPDYTF. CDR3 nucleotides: TGTGCCAGCAGCCAAGATCTTGGTGGCAGTCCAGACTACACCTTC.

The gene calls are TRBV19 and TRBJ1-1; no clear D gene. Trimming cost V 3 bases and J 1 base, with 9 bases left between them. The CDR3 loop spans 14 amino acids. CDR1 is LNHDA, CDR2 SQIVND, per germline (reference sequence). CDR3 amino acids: CASSMVQRNTEAFF. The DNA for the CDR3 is TGTGCCAGTAGTATGGTACAGAGGAACACTGAAGCTTTCTTT. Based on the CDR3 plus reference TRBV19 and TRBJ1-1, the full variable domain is DGGITQSPKYLFRKEGQNVTLSCEQNLNHDAMYWYRQDPGQGLRLIYYSQIVNDFQKGDIAEGYSVSREKKESFPLTVTSAQKNPTAFYLCASSMVQRNTEAFFGQGTRLTVV.

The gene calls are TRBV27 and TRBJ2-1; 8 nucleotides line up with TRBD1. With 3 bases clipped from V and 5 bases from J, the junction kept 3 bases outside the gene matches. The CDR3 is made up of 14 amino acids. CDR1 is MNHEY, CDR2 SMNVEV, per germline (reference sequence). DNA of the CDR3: TGTGCCAGCAGTTTCGACAGGGGCGACAATGAGCAGTTCTTC. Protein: CASSFDRGDNEQFF.

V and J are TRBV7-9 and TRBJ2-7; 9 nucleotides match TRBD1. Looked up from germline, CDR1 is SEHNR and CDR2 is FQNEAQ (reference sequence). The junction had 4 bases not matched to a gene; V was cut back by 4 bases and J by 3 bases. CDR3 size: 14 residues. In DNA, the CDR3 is TGTGCCAGCAGCTCGGGACAGGGAAGCTACGAGCAGTACTTC. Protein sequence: CASSSGQGSYEQYF.

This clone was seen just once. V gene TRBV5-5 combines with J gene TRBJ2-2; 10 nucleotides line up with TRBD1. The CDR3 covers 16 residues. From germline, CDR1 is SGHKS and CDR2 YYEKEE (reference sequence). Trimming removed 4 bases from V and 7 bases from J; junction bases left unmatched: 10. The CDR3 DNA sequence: TGTGCCAGCAGCCGCACCGGGACAGGGGCCAGCGGGGAGCTGTTTTTT. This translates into CASSRTGTGASGELFF.

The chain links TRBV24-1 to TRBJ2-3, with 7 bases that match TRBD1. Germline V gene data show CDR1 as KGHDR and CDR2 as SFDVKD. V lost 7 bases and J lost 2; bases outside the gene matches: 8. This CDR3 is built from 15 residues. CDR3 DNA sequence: TGTGCCACCAGATCCCGGGACAGCTACACAGATACGCAGTATTTT. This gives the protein CATRSRDSYTDTQYF.

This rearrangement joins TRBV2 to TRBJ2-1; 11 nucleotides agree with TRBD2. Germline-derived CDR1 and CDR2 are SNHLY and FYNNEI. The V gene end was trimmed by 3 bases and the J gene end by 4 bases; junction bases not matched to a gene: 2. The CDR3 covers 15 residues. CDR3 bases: TGTGCCAGCAGTGAGCGGACTAGCGGGTACAATGAGCAGTTCTTC. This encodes CASSERTSGYNEQFF. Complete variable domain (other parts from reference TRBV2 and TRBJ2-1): EPEVTQTPSHQVTQMGQEVILRCVPISNHLYFYWYRQILGQKVEFLVSFYNNEISEKSEIFDDQFSVERPDGSNFTLKIRSTKLEDSAMYFCASSERTSGYNEQFFGPGTRLTVL.

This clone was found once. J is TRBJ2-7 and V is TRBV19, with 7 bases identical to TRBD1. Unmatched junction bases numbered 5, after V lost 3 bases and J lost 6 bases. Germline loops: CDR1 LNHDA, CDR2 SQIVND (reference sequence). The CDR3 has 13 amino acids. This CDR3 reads CASSIDRVSEQYF. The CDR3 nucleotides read TGTGCCAGTAGTATTGACAGGGTCAGCGAGCAGTACTTC.

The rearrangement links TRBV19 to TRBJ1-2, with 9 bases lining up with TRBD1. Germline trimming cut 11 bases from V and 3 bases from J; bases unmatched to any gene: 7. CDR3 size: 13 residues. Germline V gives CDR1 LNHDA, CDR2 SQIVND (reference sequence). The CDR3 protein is CAGRTGADYGYTF. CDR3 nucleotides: TGTGCCGGGAGGACAGGGGCCGACTATGGCTACACCTTC.

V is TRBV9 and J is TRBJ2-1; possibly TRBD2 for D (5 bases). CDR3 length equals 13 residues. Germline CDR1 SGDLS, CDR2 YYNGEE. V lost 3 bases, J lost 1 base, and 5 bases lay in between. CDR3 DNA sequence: TGTGCCAGCAGCGCGGGATCCTACAATGAGCAGTTCTTC. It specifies CASSAGSYNEQFF.

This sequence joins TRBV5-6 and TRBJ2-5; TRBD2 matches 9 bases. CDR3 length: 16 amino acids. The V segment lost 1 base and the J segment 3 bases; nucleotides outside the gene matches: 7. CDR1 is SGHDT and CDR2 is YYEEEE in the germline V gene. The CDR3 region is CASSLTSGYREETQYF. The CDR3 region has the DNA TGTGCCAGCAGCTTGACTAGCGGGTACCGGGAAGAGACCCAGTACTTC.

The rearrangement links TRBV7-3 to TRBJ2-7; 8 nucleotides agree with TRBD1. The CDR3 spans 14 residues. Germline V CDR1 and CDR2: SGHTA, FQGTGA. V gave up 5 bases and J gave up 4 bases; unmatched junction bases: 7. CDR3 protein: CASSLTGQVYEQYF. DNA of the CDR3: TGTGCCAGCAGCCTTACGGGACAGGTTTACGAGCAGTACTTC.

The CDR3: CASSPRTGVNQETQYF. The CDR3 coding sequence is TGTGCCAGCAGTCCACGCACAGGGGTGAACCAAGAGACCCAGTACTTC. The gene calls are TRBV28 and TRBJ2-5; 7 nucleotides agree with TRBD1. This CDR3 is built from 16 residues. Germline trimming cut 5 bases from V and 0 bases from J; bases unmatched to any gene: 9. Germline V gene sequence: CDR1 MDHEN, CDR2 SYDVKM.

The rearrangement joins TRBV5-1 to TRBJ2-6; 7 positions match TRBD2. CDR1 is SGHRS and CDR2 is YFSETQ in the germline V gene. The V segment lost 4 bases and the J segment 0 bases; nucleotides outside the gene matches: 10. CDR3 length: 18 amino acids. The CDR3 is CASSNLGGSGSGANVLTF. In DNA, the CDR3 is TGCGCCAGCAGCAACCTCGGGGGGTCTGGCTCTGGGGCCAACGTCCTGACTTTC.

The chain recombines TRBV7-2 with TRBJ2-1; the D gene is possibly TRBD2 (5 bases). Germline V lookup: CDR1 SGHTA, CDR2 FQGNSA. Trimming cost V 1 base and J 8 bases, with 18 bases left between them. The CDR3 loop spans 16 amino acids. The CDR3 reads CASSLVADLSADEQFF. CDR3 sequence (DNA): TGTGCCAGCAGCTTAGTCGCCGACCTTAGCGCCGATGAGCAGTTCTTC.

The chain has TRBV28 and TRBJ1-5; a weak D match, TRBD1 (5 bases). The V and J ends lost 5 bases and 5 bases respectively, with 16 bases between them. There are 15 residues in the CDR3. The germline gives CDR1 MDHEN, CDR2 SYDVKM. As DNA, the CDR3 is TGTGCCAGCAGTATGGGAGGGGAAACCTATCAGCCCCAGCATTTT. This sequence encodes CASSMGGETYQPQHF.

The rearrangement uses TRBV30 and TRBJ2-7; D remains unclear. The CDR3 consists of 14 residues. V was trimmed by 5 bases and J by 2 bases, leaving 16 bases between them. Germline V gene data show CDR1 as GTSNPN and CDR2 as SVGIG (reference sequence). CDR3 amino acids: CAWDLGRIPYEQYF. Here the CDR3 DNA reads TGTGCCTGGGACCTGGGCCGCATTCCCTACGAGCAGTACTTC.

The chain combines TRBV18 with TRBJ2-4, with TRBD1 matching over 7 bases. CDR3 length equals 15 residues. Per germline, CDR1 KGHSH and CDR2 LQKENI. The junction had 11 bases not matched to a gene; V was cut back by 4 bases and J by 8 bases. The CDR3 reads CASSQSRQGPDIQYF. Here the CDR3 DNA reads TGTGCCAGCTCACAATCAAGACAGGGTCCCGACATTCAGTACTTC.